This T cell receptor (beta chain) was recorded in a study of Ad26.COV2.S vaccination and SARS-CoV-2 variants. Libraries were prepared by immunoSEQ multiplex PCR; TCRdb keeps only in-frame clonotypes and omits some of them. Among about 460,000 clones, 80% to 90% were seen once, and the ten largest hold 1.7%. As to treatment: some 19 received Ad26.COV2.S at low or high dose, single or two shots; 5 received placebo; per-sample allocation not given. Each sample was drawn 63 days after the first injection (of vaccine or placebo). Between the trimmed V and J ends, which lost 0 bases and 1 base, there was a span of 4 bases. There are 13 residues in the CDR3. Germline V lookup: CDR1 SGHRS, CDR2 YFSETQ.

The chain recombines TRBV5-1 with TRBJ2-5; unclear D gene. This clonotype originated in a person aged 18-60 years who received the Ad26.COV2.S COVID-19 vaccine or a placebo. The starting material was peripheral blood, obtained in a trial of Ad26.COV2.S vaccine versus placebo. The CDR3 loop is CASSLGRQETQYF. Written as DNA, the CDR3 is TGCGCCAGCAGCTTGGGTCGCCAAGAGACCCAGTACTTC.